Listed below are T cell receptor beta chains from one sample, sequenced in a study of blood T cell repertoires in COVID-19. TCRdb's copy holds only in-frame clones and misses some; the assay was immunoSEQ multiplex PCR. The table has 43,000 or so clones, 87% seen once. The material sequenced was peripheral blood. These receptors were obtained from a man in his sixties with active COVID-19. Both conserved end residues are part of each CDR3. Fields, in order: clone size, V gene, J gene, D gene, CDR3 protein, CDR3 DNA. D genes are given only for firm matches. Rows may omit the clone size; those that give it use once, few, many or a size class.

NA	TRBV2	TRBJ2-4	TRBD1	CASSTQDTGTGGDFRYF	TGTGCCAGCAGTACACAGGACACCGGGACAGGGGGCGATTTCAGGTACTTC
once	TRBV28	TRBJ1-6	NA	CASSSFGRDNSPLHF	TGTGCCAGCAGTTCCTTCGGCAGGGATAATTCACCCCTCCACTTT
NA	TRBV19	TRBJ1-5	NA	CASSIVARGGKGYSNQPQHF	TGTGCCAGTAGTATTGTCGCCCGAGGAGGGAAGGGCTATAGCAATCAGCCCCAGCATTTT
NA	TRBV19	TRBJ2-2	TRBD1	CASSTANRGWGSSGELFF	TGTGCCAGTAGTACCGCAAACAGGGGTTGGGGTTCTTCCGGGGAGCTGTTTTTT
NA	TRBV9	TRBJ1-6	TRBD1	CASSVATGSGSPLHF	TGTGCCAGCAGCGTAGCGACAGGGTCGGGTTCACCCCTCCACTTT
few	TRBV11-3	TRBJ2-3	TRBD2	CASSFGGASTDTQYF	TGTGCCAGCAGCTTCGGGGGGGCCAGCACAGATACGCAGTATTTT
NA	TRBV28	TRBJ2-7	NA	CASSFLATSEYEQYF	TGTGCCAGCAGTTTCCTAGCGACAAGCGAGTACGAGCAGTACTTC
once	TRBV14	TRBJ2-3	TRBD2	CASSPLGLAGDTQYF	TGTGCCAGCAGCCCGCTCGGGCTAGCGGGAGATACGCAGTATTTT
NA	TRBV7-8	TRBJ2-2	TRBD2	CASTPRGGANTGELFF	TGTGCCAGCACCCCCCGGGGGGGAGCGAACACCGGGGAGCTGTTTTTT
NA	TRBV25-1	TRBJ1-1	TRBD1	CASSEWDSSMNTEAFF	TGTGCCAGCAGTGAATGGGACAGCTCCATGAACACTGAAGCTTTCTTT
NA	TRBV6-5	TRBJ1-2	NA	CASNLAGVDGYTF	TGTGCCAGCAATCTTGCGGGGGTGGATGGCTACACCTTC
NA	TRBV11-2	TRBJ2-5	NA	CASSLFSGPQETQYF	TGTGCCAGCAGCTTATTCAGCGGGCCTCAAGAGACCCAGTACTTC
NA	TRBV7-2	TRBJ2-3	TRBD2	CASSLAGTRGADTQYF	TGTGCCAGCAGCTTAGCCGGGACTAGAGGGGCAGATACGCAGTATTTT
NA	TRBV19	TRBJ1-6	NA	CASSIAGRESPLHF	TGTGCCAGTAGTATAGCGGGCAGGGAATCACCCCTCCACTTT
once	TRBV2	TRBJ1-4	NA	CASSAGGVTNEKLFF	TGTGCCAGCAGTGCGGGGGGGGTAACTAATGAAAAACTGTTTTTT
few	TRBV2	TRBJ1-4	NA	CASSEGRKLFF	TGTGCCAGCAGTGAGGGGAGGAAACTGTTTTTT
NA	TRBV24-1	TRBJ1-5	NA	CATSDRGWGVNQPQHF	TGTGCCACCAGTGACCGGGGGTGGGGGGTCAATCAGCCCCAGCATTTT
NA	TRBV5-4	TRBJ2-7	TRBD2	CASSLAGGRPTLQYF	TGTGCCAGCAGCTTAGCGGGGGGCCGCCCTACTTTGCAGTACTTC
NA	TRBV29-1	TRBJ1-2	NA	CSVEGGLKGYTF	TGCAGCGTTGAAGGCGGACTGAAGGGCTACACCTTC
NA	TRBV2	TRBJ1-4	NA	CASTSWGGTDEKLFF	TGTGCCAGCACCTCGTGGGGGGGAACGGATGAAAAACTGTTTTTT
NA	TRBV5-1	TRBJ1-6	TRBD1	CASSPLGQGVYSPLHF	TGCGCCAGCAGCCCCTTAGGACAGGGGGTTTATTCACCCCTCCACTTT
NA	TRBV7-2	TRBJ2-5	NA	CASNPQGGEETQYF	TGTGCCAGCAATCCCCAGGGGGGCGAAGAGACCCAGTACTTC
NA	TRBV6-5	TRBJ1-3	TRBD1	CASRVTGAQTIYF	TGTGCCAGCAGGGTCACAGGGGCCCAAACCATATATTTT
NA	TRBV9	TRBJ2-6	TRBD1	CASTKDRGPGANVLTF	TGTGCCAGCACCAAGGACAGGGGGCCTGGGGCCAACGTCCTGACTTTC
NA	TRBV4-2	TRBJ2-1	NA	CASSQVLYPGSSSYNEQFF	TGTGCCAGCAGCCAAGTCCTTTATCCAGGGTCCTCTTCCTACAATGAGCAGTTCTTC
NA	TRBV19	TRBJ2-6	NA	CASSIDQGQHFRSNVLTF	TGTGCCAGTAGTATAGATCAAGGACAGCACTTCCGCTCCAACGTCCTGACTTTC
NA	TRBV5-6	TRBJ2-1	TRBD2	CASSSARLAGLYEQFF	TGTGCCAGCAGCTCGGCCCGACTAGCGGGATTGTATGAGCAGTTCTTC
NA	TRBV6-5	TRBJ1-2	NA	CASSYNMGADGYTF	TGTGCCAGCAGTTATAATATGGGGGCCGATGGCTACACCTTC
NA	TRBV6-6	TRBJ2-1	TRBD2	CASSKFTGGHQEQFF	TGTGCCAGCAGCAAATTCACGGGGGGGCATCAGGAGCAGTTCTTC
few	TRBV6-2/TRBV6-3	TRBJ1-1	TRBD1	CASSFNRGQGEAFF	TGTGCCAGCAGTTTTAACAGGGGGCAGGGTGAAGCTTTCTTT
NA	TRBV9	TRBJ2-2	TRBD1	CASSVEGTGSFGELFF	TGTGCCAGCAGCGTAGAGGGGACAGGGTCTTTCGGGGAGCTGTTTTTT